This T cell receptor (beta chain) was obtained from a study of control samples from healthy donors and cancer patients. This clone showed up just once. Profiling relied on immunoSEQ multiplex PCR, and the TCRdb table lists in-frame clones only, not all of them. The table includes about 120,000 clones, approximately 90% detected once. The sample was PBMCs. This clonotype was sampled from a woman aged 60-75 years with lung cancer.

CDR3 in amino acids: CATCKDDLTNSPLHF. The CDR3 DNA is TGTGCTACTTGCAAAGATGATCTAACTAATTCACCCCTCCACTTT. The chain joins TRBV12-5 to TRBJ1-6; D uncertain. CDR1 and CDR2 (germline): LGHNT, FRNRAP. V was shortened by 10 bases and J by 6 bases, with 19 bases between the two germline ends. CDR3 length: 15 amino acids.